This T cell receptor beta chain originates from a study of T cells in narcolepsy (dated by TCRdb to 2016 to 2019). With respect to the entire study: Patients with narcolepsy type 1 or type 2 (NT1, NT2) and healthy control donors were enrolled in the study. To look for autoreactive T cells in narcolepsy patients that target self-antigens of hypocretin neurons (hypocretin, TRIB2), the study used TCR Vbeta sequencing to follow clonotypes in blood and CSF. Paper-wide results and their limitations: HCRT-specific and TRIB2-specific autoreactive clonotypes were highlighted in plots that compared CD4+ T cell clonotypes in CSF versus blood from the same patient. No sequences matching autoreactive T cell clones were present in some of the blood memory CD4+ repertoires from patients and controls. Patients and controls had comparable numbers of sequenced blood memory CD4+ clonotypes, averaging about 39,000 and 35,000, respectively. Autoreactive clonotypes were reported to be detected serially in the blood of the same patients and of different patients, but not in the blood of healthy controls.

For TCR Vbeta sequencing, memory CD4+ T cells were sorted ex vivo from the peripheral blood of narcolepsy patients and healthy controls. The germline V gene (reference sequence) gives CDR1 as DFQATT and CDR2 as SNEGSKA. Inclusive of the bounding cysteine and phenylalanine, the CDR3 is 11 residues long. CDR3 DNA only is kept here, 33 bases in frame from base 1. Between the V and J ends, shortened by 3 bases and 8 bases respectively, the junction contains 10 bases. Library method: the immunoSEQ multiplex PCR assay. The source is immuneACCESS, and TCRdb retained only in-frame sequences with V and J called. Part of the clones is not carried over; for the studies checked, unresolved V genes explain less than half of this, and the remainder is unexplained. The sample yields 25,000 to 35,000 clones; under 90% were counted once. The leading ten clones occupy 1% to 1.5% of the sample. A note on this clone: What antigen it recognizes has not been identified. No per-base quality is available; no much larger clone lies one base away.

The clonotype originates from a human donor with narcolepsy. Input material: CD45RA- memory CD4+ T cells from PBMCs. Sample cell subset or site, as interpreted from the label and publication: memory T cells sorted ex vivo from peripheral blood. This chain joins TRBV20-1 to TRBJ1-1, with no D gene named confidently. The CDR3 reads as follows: CSASGNSEAFF. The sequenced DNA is TGCAGTGCTAGCGGTAATTCCGAAGCTTTCTTT.